The TCR beta chain under discussion was sequenced for a study of blood T cell repertoires in COVID-19. Looking at the study overall: Samples came from the United States, Italy and Spain, spanning acute and convalescent COVID-19. The analysed material was cDNA or gDNA that came from T cells, B-cell-depleted T cells, or PBMCs.

A single count supports this clone. Germline CDR1 and CDR2: LGHDT and YNNKEL (reference sequence). The length of the CDR3 is 15 residues. The J segment lost 6 bases and the V segment lost 10 bases, leaving 17 bases of the junction unmatched. In the original processing: Amplified reference gene primers provided the basis for estimating nucleated cell counts. Data came from immunoSEQ multiplex PCR; TCRdb stores just in-frame clones and leaves some out. That table is the source of V, J and clone size, and D and trimming were worked out from the DNA. Among 100,000 or so clones listed, around 90% were seen once.

The sequence came from a man aged 45-65 years with active or convalescent COVID-19. The sequenced sample was peripheral blood. V gene TRBV3-1 (or the pseudogene TRBV3-2) combines with J gene TRBJ1-1; 7 bases line up with TRBD1. Here the CDR3 reads CATTRGQGKSSEAFF. The CDR3 DNA reads TGTGCCACCACAAGGGGGCAGGGTAAGTCGTCTGAAGCTTTCTTT.